These 5 T cell receptor beta chains were sequenced from one sample in a study of CDR3 diversity in severe acne. TCRdb called the PCR reads again in MiXCR, with one record for every CDR3 protein. The sample comprises around 85,000 distinct CDR3 sequences, 45% to 55% of which are singletons, and around 10% rests with the top ten. Sequencing was performed on blood. The receptors derive from a male donor with severe acne vulgaris.

The chain joins TRBV5-1 to TRBJ2-7, with 8 bases aligning to TRBD2. Germline CDR1 reads SGHRS; CDR2 reads YFSETQ. The V and J ends lost 3 bases and 3 bases, in that order; junction bases with no gene match: 2. The CDR3 spans 13 residues. CDR3 region: CASSSGTSYEQYF. The DNA of the CDR3 is TGCGCCAGCAGCTCTGGGACTAGCTACGAGCAGTACTTC.

The chain has TRBV29-1 and TRBJ2-7, with 9 bases that match TRBD1. From germline, CDR1 is SQVTM and CDR2 ANQGSEA. This CDR3 is 12 amino acids long. With 7 bases clipped from V and 2 bases from J, the junction kept 3 bases outside the gene matches. As DNA, the CDR3 is TGCAGCGCGGGACAGGGTACCTACGAGCAGTACTTC. Protein: CSAGQGTYEQYF.

This clonotype was observed many times. The genes are TRBV10-1 and TRBJ1-1; possible D gene TRBD1, 6 bases. The germline gives CDR1 WNHNN, CDR2 SYGVQD (reference sequence). The V end lost 3 bases, the J end lost 4 bases, and 9 bases lay between the germline ends. The CDR3 length is 13 residues. In nucleotides, the CDR3 is TGCGCCAGCAGTGACAGGGGCCGCACTGAAGCTTTCTTT. Its translation: CASSDRGRTEAFF.

V is TRBV25-1 and J is TRBJ1-4; D possibly corresponds to TRBD1 (5 bases). This CDR3 comprises 15 residues. Per germline, CDR1 MGHDK and CDR2 SYGVNS. V lost 3 bases and J lost 4, with 12 bases in between. The CDR3: CASSDYQGFNEKLFF. The CDR3, as DNA: TGTGCCAGCAGTGACTACCAGGGTTTTAATGAAAAACTGTTTTTT.

Details on this clonotype: This may come from a read error, since a much larger clone is one base off. The chain has TRBV15 and TRBJ2-7, with D unclear. The CDR3 sequence is 14 residues long. Germline V gives CDR1 LNHNV, CDR2 YYDKDF (reference sequence). Trimming took off 1 base at V and 3 bases at J, with 10 bases between the two ends. The CDR3 DNA is TGTGCCACCAGCAGAGTAAATGAGCGCTACGAGCAGTACTTC. It is translated as CATSRVNERYEQYF.